The 15 T cell receptor beta chains below were found in one sample sequenced in a study of blood T cell repertoires in COVID-19. Assay used: immunoSEQ multiplex PCR; TCRdb lists only in-frame clones, some missing. This repertoire shows around 110,000 clones, 75% to 85% found once; its top ten account for 7.9%. Material: peripheral blood. Receptor source: a man aged 65 to 85 with acute or convalescent COVID-19.

V gene TRBV28 combines with J gene TRBJ1-2, with D possibly matching TRBD1 (5 bases). CDR3 length equals 14 residues. Germline V lookup: CDR1 MDHEN, CDR2 SYDVKM. Trimming took 5 bases from V and 3 from J, leaving 13 bases between them. CDR3 sequence (DNA): TGTGCCAGCAGTCGGGGGACGCGGTACTATGGCTACACCTTC. Translation: CASSRGTRYYGYTF.

This clone appeared once. CDR3 sequence: CSVLLATTEQFF. CDR3 sequence (DNA): TGCAGCGTTCTGCTAGCGACTACTGAGCAGTTCTTC. The chain is built from TRBV29-1 and TRBJ2-1; TRBD2 is a possible D gene (6 bases). The CDR3 loop spans 12 amino acids. The V and J ends lost 5 bases and 9 bases respectively, with 14 bases between them. The germline V gene has CDR1 SQVTM and CDR2 ANQGSEA.

The rearrangement joins TRBV5-5 to TRBJ2-2; 9 bases line up with TRBD1. This CDR3 is 16 amino acids long. The germline V gene encodes CDR1 SGHKS and CDR2 YYEKEE (reference sequence). V gave up 1 base and J gave up 5 bases; unmatched junction bases: 6. The CDR3 DNA is TGTGCCAGCAGCTTGTGGGGGGACAGGGTAACCGGGGAGCTGTTTTTT. Its translation: CASSLWGDRVTGELFF.

The chain has TRBV5-1 and TRBJ1-1; D is unresolved. Germline V gives CDR1 SGHRS, CDR2 YFSETQ. The V end was cut by 4 bases, the J end by 1 base, with 8 bases between. The CDR3 totals 13 residues. CDR3 nucleotide sequence: TGCGCCAGCAGCGGCGGAAAGAACACTGAAGCTTTCTTT. This codes for CASSGGKNTEAFF.

V is TRBV30 and J is TRBJ1-6; D not resolved. Germline V gene data show CDR1 as GTSNPN and CDR2 as SVGIG (reference sequence). The length of the CDR3 is 15 residues. Trimming pared 2 bases from V and 4 bases from J, leaving 12 bases between. The CDR3 DNA is TGTGCCTGGAGTCCCCAAGTGAGGTATAATTCACCCCTCCACTTT. Its protein is CAWSPQVRYNSPLHF.

The rearrangement joins TRBV10-3 to TRBJ1-4, with D tentatively TRBD1 (5 bases). The CDR3 totals 14 residues. The germline V gene encodes CDR1 ENHRY and CDR2 SYGVKD. The ends were cut back, 3 bases at V and 6 bases at J, with 11 bases in the middle. CDR3 nucleotide sequence: TGTGCCATCAGTGACACCCGGGGGGATGAAAAACTGTTTTTT. It encodes CAISDTRGDEKLFF.

The count of this clone is one. The chain couples TRBV4-2 to TRBJ1-3; 7 bases match TRBD1. Germline CDR1 reads LGHNA; CDR2 reads YNFKEQ. The CDR3 sequence is 16 residues long. V lost 3 bases and J lost 1; bases outside the gene matches: 6. CDR3 amino acids: CASSQVYRGSGNTIYF. The CDR3 DNA sequence: TGTGCCAGCAGCCAGGTTTACAGGGGATCTGGAAACACCATATATTTT.

V is TRBV29-1 and J is TRBJ2-2; D might be TRBD2 (6 bases). Trimming shortened V by 4 bases and J by 4 bases, and 10 bases separated the two germline ends. Germline V lookup: CDR1 SQVTM, CDR2 ANQGSEA. This CDR3 is 13 amino acids long. The CDR3, as DNA: TGCAGCGTTGGGGGGGTTGCCACCGGGGAGCTGTTTTTT. This sequence encodes CSVGGVATGELFF.

In regard to this clone: The junction departs from germline at one end; a sequencing error may be responsible. The J gene is TRBJ2-6, the V gene TRBV11-2, with D maybe TRBD2 (5 bases). The CDR3 is 15 residues long. Germline assignment: CDR1 SGHAT and CDR2 FQNNGV. The CDR3 here is CASTLSRVGANVLTF. The CDR3 nucleotides read TGTGCCAGCACCTTATCGCGGGTCGGGGCCAACGTCCTGACTTTC. The whole variable domain, filled in from reference TRBV11-2 and TRBJ2-6, reads EAGVAQSPRYKIIEKRQSVAFWCNPISGHATLYWYQQILGQGPKLLIQFQNNGVVDDSQLPKDRFSAERLKGVDSTLKIQPAKLEDSAVYLCASTLSRVGANVLTFGAGSRLTVL.

This chain uses TRBV24-1 with TRBJ2-3; a weak D match, TRBD1 (6 bases). This CDR3 is 14 amino acids long. The germline V gene encodes CDR1 KGHDR and CDR2 SFDVKD. V was trimmed by 9 bases and J by 0 bases, leaving 12 bases between them. CDR3 region: CATSGVSSTDTQYF. In DNA, the CDR3 is TGTGCCACCTCAGGGGTGAGTAGCACAGATACGCAGTATTTT.

V usage is TRBV5-1 and J usage is TRBJ1-1; D remains unclear. CDR1 SGHRS and CDR2 YFSETQ come from the germline V gene. The CDR3 runs to 15 residues. The V end lost 4 bases, the J end lost 6 bases, and 19 bases lay between the germline ends. In nucleotides, the CDR3 is TGCGCCAGCAGCACGGCCGGGGAGGGAGTCTCTGAAGCTTTCTTT. It specifies CASSTAGEGVSEAFF.

This clone came up a few times. The chain combines TRBV9 with TRBJ1-3; D ambiguous. CDR1 and CDR2 (germline): SGDLS, YYNGEE. Trimming shortened V by 2 bases and J by 1 base, and 16 bases separated the two germline ends. CDR3 size: 17 residues. CDR3 bases: TGTGCCAGCAGCGTCGACCCGCCCTCAGGATCTGGAAACACCATATATTTT. Its translation is CASSVDPPSGSGNTIYF.

The rearrangement links TRBV28 to TRBJ1-1; the D is unclear. CDR1 is MDHEN, CDR2 SYDVKM, per germline. This CDR3 has 12 amino acids. V was clipped by 7 bases and J by 4 bases, with 10 bases between them. CDR3 bases: TGTGCCAGCAAGAGGGAATCCACTGAAGCTTTCTTT. Translated: CASKRESTEAFF.

This clone appeared a single time. CDR3 DNA: TGTGCCAGTGACAGTGAGAATTCACCCCTCCACTTT. This sequence encodes CASDSENSPLHF. The J gene is TRBJ1-6, the V gene TRBV6-6; tentatively, D is TRBD1 (5 bases). There are 12 residues in the CDR3. The V gene's germline CDR1 is MNHNY and CDR2 SVGAGI (reference sequence). V lost 9 bases, J lost 7 bases, and 10 bases lay in between.

This clone turned up a few times. The CDR3 coding sequence is TGTGCCAGCGGACAGGTTAACCGCGAGCAGTACTTC. Its protein product is CASGQVNREQYF. The rearrangement uses TRBV6-5 and TRBJ2-7, with TRBD1 identical over 7 bases. This CDR3 is 12 amino acids long. Germline loops: CDR1 MNHEY, CDR2 SVGAGI. J was trimmed by 6 bases and V by 8 bases; bases with no gene match: 7.